The 6 T cell receptor beta chains given below trace back to one sample, sequenced in a study of control samples from healthy donors and cancer patients. TCRdb's table, derived via immunoSEQ multiplex PCR, lists solely in-frame clones and lacks some. There are fewer than 300,000 clones in the sample; approximately 80% occur only once, and 13% lies in the top ten. What was sequenced was PBMCs. The receptors were gathered from a woman aged 55-70 years with lung cancer.

This sequence joins TRBV11-2 and TRBJ1-1; D uncertain. Per the germline V gene, CDR1 is SGHAT and CDR2 is FQNNGV. V was pared by 1 base and J by 5 bases, with 14 bases between. The CDR3 runs 15 residues. DNA of the CDR3: TGTGCCAGCAGCTTAGTGGGAGGGCCTTGGACTGAAGCTTTCTTT. Protein product: CASSLVGGPWTEAFF.

V is TRBV11-2 and J is TRBJ1-1; TRBD1 might be the D (5 bases). The CDR3 extends over 14 amino acids. Deletions cut 5 bases from V and 4 bases from J, with 14 bases between. Germline CDR1 is SGHAT and CDR2 is FQNNGV. In DNA, the CDR3 is TGTGCCAGCAGCCTCGATGCGGGGGGCACTGAAGCTTTCTTT. Its translation: CASSLDAGGTEAFF.

V is TRBV5-1 and J is TRBJ1-2, with D unresolved. Per the germline V gene, CDR1 is SGHRS and CDR2 is YFSETQ. The CDR3 contains 14 residues. V was pared by 0 bases and J by 3 bases, with 9 bases between. CDR3 sequence (DNA): TGCGCCAGCAGCTTGGCCCACGGGGACTATGGCTACACCTTC. Its translation is CASSLAHGDYGYTF. Looking up the rest from reference TRBV5-1 and TRBJ1-2 gives the full variable domain: KAGVTQTPRYLIKTRGQQVTLSCSPISGHRSVSWYQQTPGQGLQFLFEYFSETQRNKGNFPGRFSGRQFSNSRSEMNVSTLELGDSALYLCASSLAHGDYGYTFGSGTRLTVV.

This clone has more than one count but fewer than ten. In the same sample, other DNA sequences code for this CDR3. This chain uses TRBV19 with TRBJ2-3; 8 positions agree with TRBD1. Germline V gene data show CDR1 as LNHDA and CDR2 as SQIVND (reference sequence). The V segment lost 4 bases and the J segment 2 bases; nucleotides outside the gene matches: 2. This CDR3 has 14 amino acids. Here the CDR3 reads CASSKDRVTDTQYF. CDR3 bases: TGTGCCAGTAGTAAGGACAGGGTCACAGATACGCAGTATTTT.

The chain recombines TRBV9 with TRBJ1-1; no clear D. Germline values: CDR1 SGDLS, CDR2 YYNGEE. V was clipped by 4 bases and J by 2 bases, with 12 bases between them. The CDR3 totals 14 residues. The CDR3 DNA is TGTGCCAGCAGCTTTAGTGGGGAAAACACTGAAGCTTTCTTT. This sequence encodes CASSFSGENTEAFF. The whole variable domain, remainder taken from reference TRBV9 and TRBJ1-1, is DSGVTQTPKHLITATGQRVTLRCSPRSGDLSVYWYQQSLDQGLQFLIQYYNGEERAKGNILERFSAQQFPDLHSELNLSSLELGDSALYFCASSFSGENTEAFFGQGTRLTVV.

The rearrangement links TRBV19 to TRBJ2-3; D gene unclear. This CDR3 region has 13 residues. CDR1 and CDR2 (germline): LNHDA, SQIVND (reference sequence). V lost 9 bases to trimming and J lost 6 bases, with 16 bases between them. CDR3 loop: CASLGSNSDTQYF. As DNA, the CDR3 is TGTGCCAGCTTGGGATCGAATTCTGATACGCAGTATTTT.